This T cell receptor beta chain comes out of a study of T cell responses to AZD1222 COVID-19 vaccine. Points from the study as a whole: Samples come after the peak T cell response, not at day 14. Most donors were white British and more were female, and clonal diversity was possibly underestimated.

This clone was recorded once. As yet, its antigen is unknown. TCRdb's table, derived via immunoSEQ multiplex PCR, lists solely in-frame clones and lacks some. This table has more than 120,000 clones, under 90% appearing once. The germline CDR1 and CDR2 sequences are SGHDN and FVKESK. This CDR3 spans 14 amino acids. Trimming removed 6 bases at V and 6 bases at J, with 15 bases between. This receptor was taken from an adult who received the AZD1222 COVID-19 vaccine. This specimen consisted of peripheral blood, obtained 28 days after the second AZD1222 dose. The V call is TRBV14, the J call TRBJ2-1; the D gene is possibly TRBD1 (6 bases). CDR3 in amino acids: CASSSPRDTNEQFF. CDR3 coding DNA: TGTGCCAGCAGTTCTCCTCGGGACACCAATGAGCAGTTCTTC.